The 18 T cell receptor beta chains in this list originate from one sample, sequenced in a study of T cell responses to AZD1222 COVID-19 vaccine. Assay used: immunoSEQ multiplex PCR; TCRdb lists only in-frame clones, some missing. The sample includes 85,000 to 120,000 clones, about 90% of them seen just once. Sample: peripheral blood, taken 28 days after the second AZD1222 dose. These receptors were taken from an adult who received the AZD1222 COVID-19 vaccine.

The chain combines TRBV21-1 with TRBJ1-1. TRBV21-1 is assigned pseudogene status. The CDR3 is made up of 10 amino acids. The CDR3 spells CASDEGRWAW. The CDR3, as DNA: TGTGCCAGCGACGAAGGGAGGTGGGCGTGG.

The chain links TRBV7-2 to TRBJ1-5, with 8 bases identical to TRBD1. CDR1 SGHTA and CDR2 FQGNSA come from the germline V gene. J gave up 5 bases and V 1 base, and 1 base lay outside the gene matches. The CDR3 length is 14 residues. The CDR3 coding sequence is TGTGCCAGCAGCTTAGGCAGGGGGCATCAGCCCCAGCATTTT. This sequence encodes CASSLGRGHQPQHF.

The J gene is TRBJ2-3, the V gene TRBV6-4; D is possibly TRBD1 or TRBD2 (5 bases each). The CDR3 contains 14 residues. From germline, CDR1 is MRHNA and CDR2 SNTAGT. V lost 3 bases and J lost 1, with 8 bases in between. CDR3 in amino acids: CASSDRGGTDTQYF. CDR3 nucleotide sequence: TGTGCCAGCAGTGATAGAGGGGGCACAGATACGCAGTATTTT.

CDR3 DNA sequence: TGTGCCAGCTTAAGGGGTGGCGAGCAGTACTTC. It is translated as CASLRGGEQYF. V is TRBV5-8 and J is TRBJ2-7, with D possibly TRBD1 on 5 matching bases. Germline V gene sequence: CDR1 SGHTS, CDR2 YDEGEE. Trimming pared 7 bases from V and 6 bases from J, leaving 11 bases between. This CDR3 region has 11 residues.

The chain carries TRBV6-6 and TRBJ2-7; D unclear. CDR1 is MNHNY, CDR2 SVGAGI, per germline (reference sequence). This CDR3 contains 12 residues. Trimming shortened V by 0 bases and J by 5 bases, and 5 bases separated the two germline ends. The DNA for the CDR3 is TGTGCCAGCAGTTACTCGCGGCACGAGCAGTACTTC. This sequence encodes CASSYSRHEQYF.

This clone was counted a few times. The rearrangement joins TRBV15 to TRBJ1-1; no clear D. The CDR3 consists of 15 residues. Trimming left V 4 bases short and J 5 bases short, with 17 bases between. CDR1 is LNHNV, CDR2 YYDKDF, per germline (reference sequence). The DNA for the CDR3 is TGTGCCACCAGCAATCGGCGGGTAGGTACGACTGAAGCTTTCTTT. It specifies CATSNRRVGTTEAFF.

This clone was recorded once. For the CDR3, the DNA is TGTGCCAGCAGTTACTCCGCGTGGTTCGGCACCGGGGAGCTGTTTTTT. Its protein product is CASSYSAWFGTGELFF. The chain is built from TRBV6-5 and TRBJ2-2; no firm D call. The CDR3 covers 16 residues. V lost 0 bases, J lost 4 bases, and 12 bases lay in between. Germline V gene lookup returns CDR1 MNHEY and CDR2 SVGAGI.

CDR3 DNA sequence: TGCAGTGCTAGTGAGTTAAGGCTAGTTCCAGATACGCAGTATTTT. It translates to CSASELRLVPDTQYF. The rearrangement uses TRBV20-1 and TRBJ2-3, with D unresolved. This CDR3 is 15 amino acids long. Trimming removed 3 bases at V and 4 bases at J, with 17 bases between. Looked up from germline, CDR1 is DFQATT and CDR2 is SNEGSKA (reference sequence).

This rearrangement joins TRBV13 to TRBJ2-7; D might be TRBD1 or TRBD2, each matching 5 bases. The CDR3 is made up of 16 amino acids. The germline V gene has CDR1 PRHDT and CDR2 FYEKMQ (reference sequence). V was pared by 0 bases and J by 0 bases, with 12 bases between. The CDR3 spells CASSLGSGRSSYEQYF. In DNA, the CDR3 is TGTGCCAGCAGCTTAGGATCGGGACGGAGCTCCTACGAGCAGTACTTC.

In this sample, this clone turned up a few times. Here the CDR3 reads CASSNRVNTEAFF. Written as DNA, the CDR3 is TGTGCCAGCAGCAACAGGGTGAACACTGAAGCTTTCTTT. The chain has TRBV12-3 or TRBV12-4 and TRBJ1-1, with a possible D match to TRBD1 (6 bases). Trimming shortened V by 6 bases and J by 0 bases, and 8 bases separated the two germline ends. CDR3 size: 13 residues.

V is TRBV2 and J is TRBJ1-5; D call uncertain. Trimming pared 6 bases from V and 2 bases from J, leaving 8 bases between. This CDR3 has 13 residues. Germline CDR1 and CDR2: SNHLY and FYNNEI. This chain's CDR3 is CASRGFGNQPQHF. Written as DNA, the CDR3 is TGTGCCAGCAGAGGGTTCGGCAATCAGCCCCAGCATTTT.

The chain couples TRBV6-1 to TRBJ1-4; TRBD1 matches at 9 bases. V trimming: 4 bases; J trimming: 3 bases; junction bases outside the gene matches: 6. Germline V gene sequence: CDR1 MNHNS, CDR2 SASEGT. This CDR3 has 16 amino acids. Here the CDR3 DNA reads TGTGCCAGCAGTGTAATGCGGACAGGGGCTAATGAAAAACTGTTTTTT. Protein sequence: CASSVMRTGANEKLFF.

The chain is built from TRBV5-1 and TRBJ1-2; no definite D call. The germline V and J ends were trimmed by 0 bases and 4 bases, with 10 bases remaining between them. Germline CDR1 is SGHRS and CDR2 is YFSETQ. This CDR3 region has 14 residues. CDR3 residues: CASSLDAQSYGYTF. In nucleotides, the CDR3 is TGCGCCAGCAGCTTGGACGCCCAATCCTATGGCTACACCTTC.

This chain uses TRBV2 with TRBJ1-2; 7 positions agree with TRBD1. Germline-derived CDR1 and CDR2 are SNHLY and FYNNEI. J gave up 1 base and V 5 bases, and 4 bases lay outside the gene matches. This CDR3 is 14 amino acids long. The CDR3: CASSRDRGNYGYTF. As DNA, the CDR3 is TGTGCCAGCAGTCGGGACAGAGGTAACTATGGCTACACCTTC.

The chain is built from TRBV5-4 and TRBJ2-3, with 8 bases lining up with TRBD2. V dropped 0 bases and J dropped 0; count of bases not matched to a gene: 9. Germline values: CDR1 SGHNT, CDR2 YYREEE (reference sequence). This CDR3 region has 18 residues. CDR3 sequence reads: CASSLARGGGPSTDTQYF. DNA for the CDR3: TGTGCCAGCAGCTTGGCCAGGGGCGGGGGGCCGAGCACAGATACGCAGTATTTT.

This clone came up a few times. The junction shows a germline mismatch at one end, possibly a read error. CDR3 loop: CASREGTNSYNEQFF. In DNA, the CDR3 is TGTGCCAGCAGGGAAGGGACAAACTCCTACAATGAGCAGTTCTTC. V gene TRBV6-1 combines with J gene TRBJ2-1, with D perhaps TRBD1 (6 bases). CDR1 is MNHNS, CDR2 SASEGT, per germline. The CDR3 is made up of 15 amino acids.

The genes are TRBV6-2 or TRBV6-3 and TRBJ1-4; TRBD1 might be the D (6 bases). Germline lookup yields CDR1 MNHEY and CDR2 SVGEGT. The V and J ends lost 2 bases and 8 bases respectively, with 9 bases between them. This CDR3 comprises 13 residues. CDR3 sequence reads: CASSYGGWEKLFF. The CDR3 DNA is TGTGCCAGCAGTTACGGGGGCTGGGAAAAACTGTTTTTT.

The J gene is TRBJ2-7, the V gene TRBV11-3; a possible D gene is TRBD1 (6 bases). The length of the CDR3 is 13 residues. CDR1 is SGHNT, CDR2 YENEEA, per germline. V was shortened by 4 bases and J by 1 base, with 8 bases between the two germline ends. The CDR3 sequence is CASSSTGSYEQYF. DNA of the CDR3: TGTGCCAGCAGCTCCACAGGGTCCTACGAGCAGTACTTC.